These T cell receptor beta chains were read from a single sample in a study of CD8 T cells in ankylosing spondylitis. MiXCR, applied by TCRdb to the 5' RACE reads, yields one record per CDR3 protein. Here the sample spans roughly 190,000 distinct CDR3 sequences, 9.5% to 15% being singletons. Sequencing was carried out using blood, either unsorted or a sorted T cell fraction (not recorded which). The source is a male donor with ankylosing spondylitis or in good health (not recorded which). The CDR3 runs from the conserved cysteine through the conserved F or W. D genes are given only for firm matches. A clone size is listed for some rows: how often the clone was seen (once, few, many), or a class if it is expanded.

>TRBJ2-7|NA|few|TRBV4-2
TGTGCCAGCAGCCAGCGACTATCCTACGAGCAGTACTTC
CASSQRLSYEQYF
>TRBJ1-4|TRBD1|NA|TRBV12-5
TGTGCTAGTGGTTTGGTATCGGACAGGCGGAATGAAAAACTGTTTTTT
CASGLVSDRRNEKLFF
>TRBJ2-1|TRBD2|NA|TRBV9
TGTGCCAGCAGCGTAAGGGACCGGTGGAGCGGGACTAACAATGAGCAGTTCTTC
CASSVRDRWSGTNNEQFF
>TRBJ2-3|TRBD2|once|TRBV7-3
TGTGCCAGCAGCCTAACGAGCCCACGGACTAGCGGCGGAGGCACAGATACGCAGTATTTT
CASSLTSPRTSGGGTDTQYF
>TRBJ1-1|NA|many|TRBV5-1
TGCGCCAGCAGCCTTTTACAGGCTTCGACCAACACTGAAGCTTTCTTT
CASSLLQASTNTEAFF
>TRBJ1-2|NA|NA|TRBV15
TGTGCCACCAGCAGATGGGGGGAACGATTCTATGGCTACACCTTC
CATSRWGERFYGYTF
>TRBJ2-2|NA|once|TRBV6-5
TGTGCCAGCAGTTTTCAGATAGGTGGAACCGGGGAGCTGTTTTTT
CASSFQIGGTGELFF
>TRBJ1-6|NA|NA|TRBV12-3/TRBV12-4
TGTGCCACAAAGGGGGAGGGCTATTCACCCCTCCACTTT
CATKGEGYSPLHF
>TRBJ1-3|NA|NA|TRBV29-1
TGCAGCGCCCTCAAAGCTGGAAACACCATATATTTT
CSALKAGNTIYF
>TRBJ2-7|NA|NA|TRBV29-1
TGCAGCGTGGAAGGGGTGCAGCCTTCCTACGAGCAGTACTTC
CSVEGVQPSYEQYF
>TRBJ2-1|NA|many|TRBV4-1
TGCGCCAGCAGCCAAGATCTTCGGGGGGCCTGGAATGAGCAGTTCTTC
CASSQDLRGAWNEQFF
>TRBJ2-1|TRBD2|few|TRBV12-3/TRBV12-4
TGTGCCAGCAGTAGAAGGGCTAGCGGGAGAGCGGCCAATGAGCAGTTCTTC
CASSRRASGRAANEQFF
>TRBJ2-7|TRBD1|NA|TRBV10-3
TGTGCCATCATGGGGACAGGTGTCCTCGAGCAGTACTTC
CAIMGTGVLEQYF
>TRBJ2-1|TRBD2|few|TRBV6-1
TGTGCCAGCAGAACCCCCGGGACTAGCGGGAAGAATGAGCAGTTCTTC
CASRTPGTSGKNEQFF
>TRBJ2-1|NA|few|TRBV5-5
TGTGCCAGCAGCTTGGGGCAGGCCCCATACAATGAGCAGTTCTTC
CASSLGQAPYNEQFF
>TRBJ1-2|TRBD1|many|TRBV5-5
TGTGCCAGCAGCCTGGGACAGGGGGCTGATGGCTACACCTTC
CASSLGQGADGYTF
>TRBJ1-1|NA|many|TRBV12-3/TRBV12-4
TGTGCCAGCAGTTTAGTTGGAGGGGACACTGAAGCTTTCTTT
CASSLVGGDTEAFF
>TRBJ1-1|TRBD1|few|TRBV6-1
TGTGCCAGCCCTCAGGGGGGTACTGAAGCTTTCTTT
CASPQGGTEAFF
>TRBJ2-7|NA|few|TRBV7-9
TGTGCCAGCAGCGACATGTACGAGCAGTACTTC
CASSDMYEQYF
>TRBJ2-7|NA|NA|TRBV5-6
TGTGCCAGGAGCCCCGGGCAATACGAGCAGTACTTC
CARSPGQYEQYF
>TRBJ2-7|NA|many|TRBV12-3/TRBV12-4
TGTGCCAGCAGCTCTGGACCCTACGAGCAGTACTTC
CASSSGPYEQYF
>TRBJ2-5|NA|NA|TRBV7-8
TGTGCCAGCAGCTTAGTAGGCCAGTTGAGGGAGACCCAGTACTTC
CASSLVGQLRETQYF
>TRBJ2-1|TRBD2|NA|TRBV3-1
TGTGCCAGCAACGGACTGACTAGCGGGAGTGCCAATGAGCAGTTCTTC
CASNGLTSGSANEQFF
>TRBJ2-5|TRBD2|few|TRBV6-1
TGTGCCAGCAGTGAGGTTAGCGGGGAAGAGACCCAGTACTTC
CASSEVSGEETQYF
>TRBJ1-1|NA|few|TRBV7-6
TGTGCCAGCAGCTTAGCGGGAGGTATCATGAACACTGAAGCTTTCTTT
CASSLAGGIMNTEAFF
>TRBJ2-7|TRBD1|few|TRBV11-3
TGTGCCAGCAGCTTAGGGACAGGGTTTCGAGACGAGCAGTACTTC
CASSLGTGFRDEQYF